This passage covers 9 T cell receptor beta chains from one sample sequenced in a study of OX40 agonist ivuxolimab in advanced cancers. The protocol was immunoSEQ multiplex PCR, while the TCRdb copy is restricted to in-frame clones and leaves out a portion. The sample yields under 85,000 clones, about 87% seen once. The sample in question was CD4+ or CD8+ T cells sorted from blood, obtained in a trial of the OX40 agonist ivuxolimab. The receptors stem from an adult with an advanced solid tumor such as melanoma, head and neck, liver or kidney cancer.

The rearrangement joins TRBV6-6 to TRBJ1-3; D is undetermined. The CDR3 length is 16 residues. V lost 4 bases, J lost 4 bases, and 17 bases lay in between. Germline assignment: CDR1 MNHNY and CDR2 SVGAGI (reference sequence). CDR3 amino acids: CASSLGRGSSGNTIYF. CDR3 nucleotide sequence: TGTGCCAGCAGTTTGGGTCGGGGATCCTCCGGAAACACCATATATTTT.

This clone has a single count. J is TRBJ2-1 and V is TRBV7-8; the match to TRBD1 covers 10 bases. V was pared by 4 bases and J by 6 bases, with 6 bases of the junction left unmatched. This CDR3 is built from 15 residues. Looked up from germline, CDR1 is SGHVS and CDR2 is FQNEAQ. CDR3 sequence: CASSSDRGRFNEQFF. In DNA form, the CDR3 reads TGTGCCAGCAGCTCAGACAGGGGGCGGTTCAATGAGCAGTTCTTC.

The rearrangement joins TRBV19 to TRBJ1-1; the D gene is possibly TRBD1 (5 bases). The V gene lost 3 bases and the J gene lost 1 base, with 9 bases spanning the gap. Germline V gene data show CDR1 as LNHDA and CDR2 as SQIVND (reference sequence). The CDR3 covers 14 residues. The CDR3 bases are TGTGCCAGTAGTATTGGGGGATGGAACACTGAAGCTTTCTTT. Its translation: CASSIGGWNTEAFF.

The chain uses TRBV19 and TRBJ1-1; a weak D match, TRBD1 (5 bases). The CDR3 has 12 residues. V lost 10 bases and J 0 bases, leaving 9 bases between the germline ends. CDR1 is LNHDA, CDR2 SQIVND, per germline (reference sequence). Here the CDR3 reads CATGFLNTEAFF. CDR3 in DNA: TGTGCCACAGGGTTTTTGAACACTGAAGCTTTCTTT.

The chain uses TRBV13 and TRBJ2-3; tentative D call: TRBD1 (5 bases). Between the trimmed V and J ends, which lost 4 bases and 4 bases, there was a span of 15 bases. The V gene's germline CDR1 is PRHDT and CDR2 FYEKMQ (reference sequence). The CDR3 runs to 15 residues. The CDR3 coding sequence is TGTGCCAGCAGCTCGTTAGGGGTCCGCGCAGATACGCAGTATTTT. Protein product: CASSSLGVRADTQYF. The full variable domain, in which reference TRBV13 and TRBJ2-3 provide the parts outside the CDR3, is AAGVIQSPRHLIKEKRETATLKCYPIPRHDTVYWYQQGPGQDPQFLISFYEKMQSDKGSIPDRFSAQQFSDYHSELNMSSLELGDSALYFCASSSLGVRADTQYFGPGTRLTVL.

The chain has TRBV6-5 and TRBJ2-7, with a tentative D call TRBD2 (5 bases). Per germline, CDR1 MNHEY and CDR2 SVGAGI. This CDR3 region has 14 residues. The V and J ends lost 10 bases and 9 bases respectively, with 25 bases between them. This chain's CDR3 is CATPVGGSMFWQYF. CDR3 bases: TGTGCCACCCCGGTTGGAGGCTCGATGTTTTGGCAGTACTTC.

The chain carries TRBV4-1 and TRBJ2-7; a weak D match, TRBD1 (5 bases). V was cut by 1 base and J by 6 bases, with 16 bases left in between. The CDR3 runs 15 residues. CDR1 is MGHRA, CDR2 YSYEKL, per germline. This CDR3 is CASSQGGRTQGEQYF. CDR3 coding DNA: TGCGCCAGCAGCCAAGGGGGAAGGACCCAGGGCGAGCAGTACTTC.

This chain joins TRBV30 and TRBJ2-2, with D perhaps matching TRBD1 (6 bases). Trimming shortened V by 3 bases and J by 4 bases, and 9 bases separated the two germline ends. The CDR3 is 13 residues long. Germline CDR1 is GTSNPN and CDR2 is SVGIG (reference sequence). The CDR3 loop reads CAWRQGGTGELFF. CDR3 DNA: TGTGCCTGGAGACAGGGCGGCACCGGGGAGCTGTTTTTT.

This chain links TRBV7-3 with TRBJ2-3; D remains unclear. This CDR3 has 12 amino acids. V was clipped by 2 bases and J by 5 bases, with 5 bases between them. CDR1 is SGHTA, CDR2 FQGTGA, per germline. In nucleotides, the CDR3 is TGTGCCAGCAGCTTAGGGGAAGATACGCAGTATTTT. Protein: CASSLGEDTQYF. The full variable domain, with the rest looked up from reference TRBV7-3 and TRBJ2-3, is GAGVSQTPSNKVTEKGKYVELRCDPISGHTALYWYRQSLGQGPEFLIYFQGTGAADDSGLPNDRFFAVRPEGSVSTLKIQRTERGDSAVYLCASSLGEDTQYFGPGTRLTVL.